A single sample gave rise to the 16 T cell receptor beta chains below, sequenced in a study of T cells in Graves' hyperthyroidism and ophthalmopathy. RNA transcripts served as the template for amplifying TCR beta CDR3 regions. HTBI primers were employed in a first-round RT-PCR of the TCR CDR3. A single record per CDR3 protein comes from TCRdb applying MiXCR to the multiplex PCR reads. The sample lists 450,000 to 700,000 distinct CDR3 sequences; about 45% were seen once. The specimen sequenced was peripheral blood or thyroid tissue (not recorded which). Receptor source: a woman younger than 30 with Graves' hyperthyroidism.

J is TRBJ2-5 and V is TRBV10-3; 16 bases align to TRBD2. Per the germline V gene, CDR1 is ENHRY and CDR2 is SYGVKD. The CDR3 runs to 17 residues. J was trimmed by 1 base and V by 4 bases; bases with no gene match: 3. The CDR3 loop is CAISGGLAGGLQETQYF. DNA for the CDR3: TGTGCCATCAGTGGGGGACTAGCGGGAGGGCTCCAAGAGACCCAGTACTTC.

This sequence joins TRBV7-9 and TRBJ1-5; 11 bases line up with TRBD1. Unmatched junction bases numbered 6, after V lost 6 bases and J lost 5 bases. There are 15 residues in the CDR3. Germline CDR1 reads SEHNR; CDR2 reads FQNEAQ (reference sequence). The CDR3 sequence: CASRGTGGEYQPQHF. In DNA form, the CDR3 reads TGTGCCAGCAGAGGGACAGGGGGGGAGTATCAGCCCCAGCATTTT.

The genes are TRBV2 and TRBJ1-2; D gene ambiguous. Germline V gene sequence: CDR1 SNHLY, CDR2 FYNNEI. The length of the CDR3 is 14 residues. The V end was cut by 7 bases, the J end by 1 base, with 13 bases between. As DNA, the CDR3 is TGTGCCAGCAAGATCCAACAAGATAACTATGGCTACACCTTC. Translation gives CASKIQQDNYGYTF.

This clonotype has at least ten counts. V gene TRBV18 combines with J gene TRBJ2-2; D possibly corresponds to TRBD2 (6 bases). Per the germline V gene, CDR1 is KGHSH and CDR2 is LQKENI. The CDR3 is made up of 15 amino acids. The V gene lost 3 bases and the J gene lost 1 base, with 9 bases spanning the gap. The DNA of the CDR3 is TGTGCCAGCTCACCGGGACTTCAGAACACCGGGGAGCTGTTTTTT. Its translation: CASSPGLQNTGELFF.

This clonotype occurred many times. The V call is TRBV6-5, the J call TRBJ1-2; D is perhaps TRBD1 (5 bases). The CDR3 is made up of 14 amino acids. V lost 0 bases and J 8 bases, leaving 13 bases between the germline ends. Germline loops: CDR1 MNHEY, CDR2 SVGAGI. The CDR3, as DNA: TGTGCCAGCAGTTACTCGAGTGGGGGTTCGGGCTACACCTTC. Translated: CASSYSSGGSGYTF.

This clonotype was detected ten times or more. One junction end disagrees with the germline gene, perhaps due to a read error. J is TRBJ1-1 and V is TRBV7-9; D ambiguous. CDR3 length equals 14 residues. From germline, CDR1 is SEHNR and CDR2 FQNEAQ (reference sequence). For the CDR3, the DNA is TGCGCCAGCAGCTTGGCCGGAAAGAACACTGAAGCTTTCTTT. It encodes CASSLAGKNTEAFF.

The CDR3 DNA reads TGTGCCAGCAGTCCTCCCGGGACAGGGATGGTCAAACTGTTTTTT. Protein product: CASSPPGTGMVKLFF. The chain links TRBV26 to TRBJ1-4; TRBD1 is the table's D call, not checked against the DNA. TRBV26 is a recognized pseudogene. There are 15 residues in the CDR3.

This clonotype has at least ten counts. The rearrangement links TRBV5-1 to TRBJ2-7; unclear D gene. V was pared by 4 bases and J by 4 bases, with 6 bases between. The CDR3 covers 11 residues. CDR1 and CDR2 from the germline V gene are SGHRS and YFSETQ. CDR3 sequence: CASSGYYEQYF. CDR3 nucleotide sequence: TGCGCCAGCAGCGGGTATTACGAGCAGTACTTC.

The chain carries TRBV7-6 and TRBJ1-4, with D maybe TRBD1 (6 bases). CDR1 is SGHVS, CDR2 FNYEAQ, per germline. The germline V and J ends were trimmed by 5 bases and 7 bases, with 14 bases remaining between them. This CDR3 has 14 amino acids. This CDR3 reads CASSRGDEAEKLFF. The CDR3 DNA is TGTGCCAGCAGCAGGGGGGACGAGGCTGAAAAACTGTTTTTT.

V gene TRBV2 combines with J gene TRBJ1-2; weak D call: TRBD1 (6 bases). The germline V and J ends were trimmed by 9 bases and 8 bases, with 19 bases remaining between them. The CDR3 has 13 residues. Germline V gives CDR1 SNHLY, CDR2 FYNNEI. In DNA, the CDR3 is TGTGCCAGACAGGCCGCGGGGGCCAGAGGCTACACCTTC. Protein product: CARQAAGARGYTF. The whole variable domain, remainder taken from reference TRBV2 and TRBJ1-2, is EPEVTQTPSHQVTQMGQEVILRCVPISNHLYFYWYRQILGQKVEFLVSFYNNEISEKSEIFDDQFSVERPDGSNFTLKIRSTKLEDSAMYFCARQAAGARGYTFGSGTRLTVV.

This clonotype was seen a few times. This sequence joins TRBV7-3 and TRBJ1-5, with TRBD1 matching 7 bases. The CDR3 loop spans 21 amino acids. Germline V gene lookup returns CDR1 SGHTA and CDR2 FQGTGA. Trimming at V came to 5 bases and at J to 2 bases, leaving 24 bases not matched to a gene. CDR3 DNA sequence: TGTGCCAGCAGCCAAGATAAAAGACAGGGTATGTCGGGGTTGGGCAATCAGCCCCAGCATTTT. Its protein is CASSQDKRQGMSGLGNQPQHF.

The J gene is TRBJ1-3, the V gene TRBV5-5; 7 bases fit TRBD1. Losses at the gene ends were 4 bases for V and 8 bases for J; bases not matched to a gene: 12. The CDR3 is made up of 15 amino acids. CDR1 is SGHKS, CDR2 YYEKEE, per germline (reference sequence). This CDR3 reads CASSPGTVDGYTIYF. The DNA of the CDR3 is TGTGCCAGCAGCCCCGGGACAGTGGATGGCTACACCATATATTTT.

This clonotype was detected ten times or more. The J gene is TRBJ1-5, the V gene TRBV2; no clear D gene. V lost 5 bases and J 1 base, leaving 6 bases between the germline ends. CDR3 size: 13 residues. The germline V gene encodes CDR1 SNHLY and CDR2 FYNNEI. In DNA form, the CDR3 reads TGTGCCAGCAGTTCAGCAAGCAATCAGCCCCAGCATTTT. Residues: CASSSASNQPQHF.

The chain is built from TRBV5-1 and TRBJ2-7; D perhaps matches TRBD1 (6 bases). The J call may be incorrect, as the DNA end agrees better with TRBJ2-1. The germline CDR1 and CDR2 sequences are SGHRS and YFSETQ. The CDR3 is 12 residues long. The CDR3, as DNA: TGCGCCAGCAGCGGGGGACACCCAAAGCAGTTCTTC. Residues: CASSGGHPKQFF.

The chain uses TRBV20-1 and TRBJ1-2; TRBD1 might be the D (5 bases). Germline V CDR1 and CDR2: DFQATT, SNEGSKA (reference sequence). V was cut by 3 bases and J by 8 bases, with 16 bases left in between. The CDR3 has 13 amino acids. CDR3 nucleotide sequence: TGCAGTGCTAGCGAACCCGGGACTAGCGGCTACACCTTC. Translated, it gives CSASEPGTSGYTF.

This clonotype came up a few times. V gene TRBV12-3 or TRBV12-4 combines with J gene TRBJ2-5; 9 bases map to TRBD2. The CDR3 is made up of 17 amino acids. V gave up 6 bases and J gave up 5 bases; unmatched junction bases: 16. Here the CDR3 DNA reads TGTGCCAGCAGCGTTGACGTGGGGCGGGAGGGCAGTGAGACCCAGTACTTC. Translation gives CASSVDVGREGSETQYF.